These 5 T cell receptor beta chains came from one sample sequenced in a study of shared clonotypes between healthy human individuals. TCRdb keeps only in-frame clones here, not all; method: immunoSEQ multiplex PCR. The table has approximately 2,300,000 clones, about 90% seen once. The sequencing sample was made of naive CD4+ T cells from PBMCs. Sample subset: CD45RA+ positively selected. The receptor source for this set is a man aged 18 to 35 in good health. Some clones in this sample may be carry-over from other donors' samples.

The J gene is TRBJ2-7, the V gene TRBV27; D remains ambiguous. The length of the CDR3 is 14 residues. With 3 bases removed from V and 3 bases from J, the gap between germline ends came to 12 bases. From germline, CDR1 is MNHEY and CDR2 SMNVEV (reference sequence). In DNA form, the CDR3 reads TGTGCCAGCAGTTTTCTCGGTCAGGACTACGAGCAGTACTTC. Translation gives CASSFLGQDYEQYF.

The rearrangement links TRBV5-1 to TRBJ2-1; TRBD1 or TRBD2 may be the D gene (5 bases each). The germline V and J ends were trimmed by 7 bases and 5 bases, with 16 bases remaining between them. The CDR3 length is 14 residues. Germline loops: CDR1 SGHRS, CDR2 YFSETQ. In nucleotides, the CDR3 is TGCGCCAGCCTCGCGGGCACGGGGCACAATGAGCAGTTCTTC. Translating it yields CASLAGTGHNEQFF.

On this clone: The sample carries other DNA sequences with the same CDR3. The CDR3 DNA is TGCGCCAGCAGCCAAGATGGGCGGGGACAAGAGACCCAGTACTTC. Its protein product is CASSQDGRGQETQYF. The V call is TRBV4-3, the J call TRBJ2-5; D is possibly TRBD2 (6 bases). Trimming cost V 0 bases and J 2 bases, with 10 bases left between them. Germline loops: CDR1 LGHNA, CDR2 YSLEER. This CDR3 spans 15 amino acids.

The V and J genes are TRBV4-3 and TRBJ1-4, with TRBD1 as a possible D gene (5 bases). The CDR3 has 16 residues. V gave up 1 base and J gave up 8 bases, with 17 bases separating them. The germline CDR1 and CDR2 sequences are LGHNA and YSLEER. The chain's CDR3 is CASSQAEDRWGEKLFF. The CDR3 DNA reads as TGCGCCAGCAGCCAAGCGGAGGACCGCTGGGGGGAAAAACTGTTTTTT.

This chain joins TRBV29-1 and TRBJ2-3, with D tentatively TRBD1 or TRBD2 (5 bases each). CDR1 is SQVTM, CDR2 ANQGSEA, per germline. V gave up 0 bases and J gave up 10 bases, with 14 bases separating them. This CDR3 region has 13 residues. The CDR3 coding sequence is TGCAGCGTTGAAGACCAGGGACCCCAGGCGCAGTATTTT. This gives the protein CSVEDQGPQAQYF.